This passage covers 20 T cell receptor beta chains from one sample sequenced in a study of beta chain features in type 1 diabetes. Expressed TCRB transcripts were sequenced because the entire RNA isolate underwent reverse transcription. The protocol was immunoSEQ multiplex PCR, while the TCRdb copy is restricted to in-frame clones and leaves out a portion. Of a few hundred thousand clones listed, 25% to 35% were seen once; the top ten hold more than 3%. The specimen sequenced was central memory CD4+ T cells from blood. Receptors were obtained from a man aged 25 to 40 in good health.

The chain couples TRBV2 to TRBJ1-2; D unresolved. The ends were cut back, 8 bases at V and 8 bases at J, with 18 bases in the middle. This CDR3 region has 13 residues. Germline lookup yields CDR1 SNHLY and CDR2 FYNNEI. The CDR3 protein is CASLSTVSLGYTF. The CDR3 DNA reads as TGTGCCAGCCTTTCAACAGTGAGCTTGGGCTACACCTTC.

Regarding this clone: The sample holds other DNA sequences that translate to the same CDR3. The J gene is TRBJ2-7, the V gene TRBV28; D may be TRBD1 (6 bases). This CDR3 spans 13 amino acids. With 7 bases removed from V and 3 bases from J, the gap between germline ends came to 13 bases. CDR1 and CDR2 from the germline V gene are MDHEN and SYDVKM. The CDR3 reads CASIGTPLYEQYF. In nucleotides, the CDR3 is TGTGCCAGCATCGGGACACCTCTCTACGAGCAGTACTTC.

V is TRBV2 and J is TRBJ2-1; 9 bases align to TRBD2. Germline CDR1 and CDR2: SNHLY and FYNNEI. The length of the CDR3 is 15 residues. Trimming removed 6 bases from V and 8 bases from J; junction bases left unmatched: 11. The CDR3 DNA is TGTGCCAGCAGAGAGAGATCCGCGGGGGGGTATGAGCAGTTCTTC. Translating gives CASRERSAGGYEQFF. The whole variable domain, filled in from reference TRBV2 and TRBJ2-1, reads EPEVTQTPSHQVTQMGQEVILRCVPISNHLYFYWYRQILGQKVEFLVSFYNNEISEKSEIFDDQFSVERPDGSNFTLKIRSTKLEDSAMYFCASRERSAGGYEQFFGPGTRLTVL.

CDR3 loop: CASSYRETQYF. CDR3 DNA: TGTGCCAGCAGTTATCGAGAGACCCAGTACTTC. The chain uses TRBV27 and TRBJ2-5, with no clear D. The CDR3 totals 11 residues. The germline V gene has CDR1 MNHEY and CDR2 SMNVEV (reference sequence). Trimming stripped 4 bases from V and 4 bases from J, with 4 bases between.

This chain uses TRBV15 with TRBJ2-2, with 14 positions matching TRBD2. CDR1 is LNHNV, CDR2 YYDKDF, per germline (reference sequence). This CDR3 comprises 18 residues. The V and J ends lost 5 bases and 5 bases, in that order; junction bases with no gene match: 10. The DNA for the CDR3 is TGTGCCACCAGCTCCCGACTAGCGGGGGGGCATCGAACCGGGGAGCTGTTTTTT. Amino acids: CATSSRLAGGHRTGELFF.

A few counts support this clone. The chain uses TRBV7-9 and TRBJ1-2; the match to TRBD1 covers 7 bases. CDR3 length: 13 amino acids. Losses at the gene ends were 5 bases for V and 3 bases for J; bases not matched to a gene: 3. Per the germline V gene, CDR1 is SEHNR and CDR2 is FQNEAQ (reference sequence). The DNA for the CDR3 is TGTGCCAGCAGCCCCGGGACAGACTATGGCTACACCTTC. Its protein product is CASSPGTDYGYTF.

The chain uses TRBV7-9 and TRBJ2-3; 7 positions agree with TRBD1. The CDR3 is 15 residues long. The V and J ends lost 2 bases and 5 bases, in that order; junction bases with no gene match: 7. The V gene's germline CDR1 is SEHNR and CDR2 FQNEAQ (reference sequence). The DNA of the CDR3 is TGTGCCAGCAGCTTAACAGGGGATCCTCGAGATACGCAGTATTTT. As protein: CASSLTGDPRDTQYF.

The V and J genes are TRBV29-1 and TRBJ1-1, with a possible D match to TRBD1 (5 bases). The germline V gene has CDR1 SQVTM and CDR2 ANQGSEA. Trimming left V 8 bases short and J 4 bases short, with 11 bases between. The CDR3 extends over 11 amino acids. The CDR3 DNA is TGCAGCCTCCAGGGATCCACTGAAGCTTTCTTT. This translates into CSLQGSTEAFF.

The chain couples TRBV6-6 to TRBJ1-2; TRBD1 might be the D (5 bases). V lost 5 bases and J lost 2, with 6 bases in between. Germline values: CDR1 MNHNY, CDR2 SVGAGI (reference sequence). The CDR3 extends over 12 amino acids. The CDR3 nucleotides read TGTGCCAGCAGTAGACAGAACTATGGCTACACCTTC. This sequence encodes CASSRQNYGYTF.

This CDR3 is CASKSEPLNTEAFF. The CDR3 DNA reads as TGTGCCAGTAAATCAGAGCCCCTGAACACTGAAGCTTTCTTT. The rearrangement uses TRBV19 and TRBJ1-1; D gene ambiguous. The CDR3 runs 14 residues. CDR1 is LNHDA, CDR2 SQIVND, per germline (reference sequence). Deletions cut 7 bases from V and 0 bases from J, with 12 bases between.

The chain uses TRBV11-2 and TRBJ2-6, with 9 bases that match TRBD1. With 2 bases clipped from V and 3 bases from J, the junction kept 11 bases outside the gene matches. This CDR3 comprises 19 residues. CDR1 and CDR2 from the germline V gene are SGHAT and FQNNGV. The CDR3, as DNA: TGTGCCAGCAGCTTAAGGGCCGGGGACAGGGCTGGTGGGGCCAACGTCCTGACTTTC. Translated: CASSLRAGDRAGGANVLTF.

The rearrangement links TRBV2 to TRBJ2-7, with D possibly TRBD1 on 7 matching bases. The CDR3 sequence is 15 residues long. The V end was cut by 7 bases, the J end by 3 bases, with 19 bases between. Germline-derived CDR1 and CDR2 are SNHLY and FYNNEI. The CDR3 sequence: CASKGQVGGNYEQYF. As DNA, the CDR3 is TGTGCCAGCAAAGGACAGGTGGGGGGAAACTACGAGCAGTACTTC.

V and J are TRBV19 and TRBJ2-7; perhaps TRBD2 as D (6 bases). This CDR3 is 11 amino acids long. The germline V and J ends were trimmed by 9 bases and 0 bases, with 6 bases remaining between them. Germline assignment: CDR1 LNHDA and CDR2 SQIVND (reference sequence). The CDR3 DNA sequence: TGTGCCAGCGGGAGCTCCTACGAGCAGTACTTC. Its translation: CASGSSYEQYF.

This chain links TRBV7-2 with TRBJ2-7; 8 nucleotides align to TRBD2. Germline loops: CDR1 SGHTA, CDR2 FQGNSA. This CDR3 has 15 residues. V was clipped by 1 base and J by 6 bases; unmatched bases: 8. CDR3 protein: CASSLVLAVTLEQYF. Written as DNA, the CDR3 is TGTGCCAGCAGCTTAGTACTAGCGGTTACCCTCGAGCAGTACTTC.

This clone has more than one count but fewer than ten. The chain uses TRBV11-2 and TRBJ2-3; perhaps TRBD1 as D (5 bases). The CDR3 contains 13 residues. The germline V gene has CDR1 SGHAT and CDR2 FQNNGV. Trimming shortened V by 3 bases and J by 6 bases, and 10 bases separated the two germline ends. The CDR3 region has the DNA TGTGCCAGCAGCTTTAGACAGCAGGATACGCAGTATTTT. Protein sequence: CASSFRQQDTQYF.

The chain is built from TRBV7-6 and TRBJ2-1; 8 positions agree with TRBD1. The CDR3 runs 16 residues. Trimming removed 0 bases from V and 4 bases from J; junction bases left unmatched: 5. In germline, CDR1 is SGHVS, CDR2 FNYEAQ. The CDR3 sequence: CASSLAGTGVYNEQFF. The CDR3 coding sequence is TGTGCCAGCAGCTTAGCCGGGACAGGAGTTTACAATGAGCAGTTCTTC.

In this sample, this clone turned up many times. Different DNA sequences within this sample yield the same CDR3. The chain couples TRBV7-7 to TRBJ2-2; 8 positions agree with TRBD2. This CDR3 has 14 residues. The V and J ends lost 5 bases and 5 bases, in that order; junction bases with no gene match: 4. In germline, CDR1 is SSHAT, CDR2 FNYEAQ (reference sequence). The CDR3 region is CASSPGRGTGELFF. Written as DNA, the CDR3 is TGTGCCAGCAGCCCCGGGAGGGGAACCGGGGAGCTGTTTTTT.

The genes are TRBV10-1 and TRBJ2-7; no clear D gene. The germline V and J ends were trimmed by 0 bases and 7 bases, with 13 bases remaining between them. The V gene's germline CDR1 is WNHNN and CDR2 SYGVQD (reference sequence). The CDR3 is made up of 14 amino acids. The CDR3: CASSESAKRWEQYF. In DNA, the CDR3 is TGCGCCAGCAGTGAGTCTGCCAAGCGATGGGAGCAGTACTTC.

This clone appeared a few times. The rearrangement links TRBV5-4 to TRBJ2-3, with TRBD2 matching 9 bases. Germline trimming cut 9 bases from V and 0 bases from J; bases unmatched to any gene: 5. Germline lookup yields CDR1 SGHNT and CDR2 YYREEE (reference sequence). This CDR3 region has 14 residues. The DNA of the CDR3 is TGTGCCAACACACTAGCGGGCAGCACAGATACGCAGTATTTT. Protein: CANTLAGSTDTQYF. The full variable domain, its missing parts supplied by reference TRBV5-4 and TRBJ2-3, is ETGVTQSPTHLIKTRGQQVTLRCSSQSGHNTVSWYQQALGQGPQFIFQYYREEENGRGNFPPRFSGLQFPNYSSELNVNALELDDSALYLCANTLAGSTDTQYFGPGTRLTVL.

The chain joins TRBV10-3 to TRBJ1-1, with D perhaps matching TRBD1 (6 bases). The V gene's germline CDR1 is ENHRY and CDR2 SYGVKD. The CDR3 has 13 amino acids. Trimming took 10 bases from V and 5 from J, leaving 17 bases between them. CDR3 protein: CATHVGAWTEAFF. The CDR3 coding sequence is TGTGCCACCCACGTGGGGGCGTGGACTGAAGCTTTCTTT.